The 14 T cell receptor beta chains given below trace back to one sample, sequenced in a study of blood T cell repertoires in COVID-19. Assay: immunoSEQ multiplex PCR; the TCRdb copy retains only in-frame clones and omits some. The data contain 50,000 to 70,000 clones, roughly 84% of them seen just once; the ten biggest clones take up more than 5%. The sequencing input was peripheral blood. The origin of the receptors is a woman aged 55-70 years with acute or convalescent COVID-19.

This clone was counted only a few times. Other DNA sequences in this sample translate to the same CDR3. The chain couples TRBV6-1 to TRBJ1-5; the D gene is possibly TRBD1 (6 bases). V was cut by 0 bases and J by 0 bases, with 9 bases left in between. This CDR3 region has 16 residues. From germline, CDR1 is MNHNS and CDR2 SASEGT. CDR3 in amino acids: CASSEAWTVSNQPQHF. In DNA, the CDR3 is TGTGCCAGCAGTGAAGCGTGGACAGTTAGCAATCAGCCCCAGCATTTT.

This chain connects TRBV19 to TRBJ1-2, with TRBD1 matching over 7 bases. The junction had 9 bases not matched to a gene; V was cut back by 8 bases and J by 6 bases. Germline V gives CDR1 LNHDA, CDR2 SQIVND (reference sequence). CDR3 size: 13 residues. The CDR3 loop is CASGSTGSNGYTF. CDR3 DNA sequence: TGTGCCAGTGGTTCGACAGGGAGTAATGGCTACACCTTC.

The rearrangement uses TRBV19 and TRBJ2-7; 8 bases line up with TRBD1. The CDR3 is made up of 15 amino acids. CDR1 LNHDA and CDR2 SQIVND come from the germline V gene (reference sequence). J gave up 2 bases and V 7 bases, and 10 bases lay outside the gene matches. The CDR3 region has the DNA TGTGCCAGTACCGAGCCGGGACAGGTCACCTACGAGCAGTACTTC. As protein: CASTEPGQVTYEQYF.

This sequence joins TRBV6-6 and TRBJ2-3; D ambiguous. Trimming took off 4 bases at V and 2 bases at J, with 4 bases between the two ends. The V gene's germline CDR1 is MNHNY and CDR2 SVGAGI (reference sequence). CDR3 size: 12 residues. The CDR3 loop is CASSSNTDTQYF. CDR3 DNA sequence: TGTGCCAGCAGTTCCAACACAGATACGCAGTATTTT.

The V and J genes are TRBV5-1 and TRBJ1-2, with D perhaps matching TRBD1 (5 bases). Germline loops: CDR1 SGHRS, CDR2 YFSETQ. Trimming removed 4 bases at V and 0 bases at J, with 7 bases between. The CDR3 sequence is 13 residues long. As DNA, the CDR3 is TGCGCCAGCAGCGTGGACACTAACTATGGCTACACCTTC. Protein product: CASSVDTNYGYTF.

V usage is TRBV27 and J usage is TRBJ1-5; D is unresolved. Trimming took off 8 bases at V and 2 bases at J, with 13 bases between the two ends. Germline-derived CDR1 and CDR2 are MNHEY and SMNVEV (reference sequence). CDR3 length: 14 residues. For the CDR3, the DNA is TGTGCCAGCCGAGACGGGAGCGGCAATCAGCCCCAGCATTTT. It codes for CASRDGSGNQPQHF.

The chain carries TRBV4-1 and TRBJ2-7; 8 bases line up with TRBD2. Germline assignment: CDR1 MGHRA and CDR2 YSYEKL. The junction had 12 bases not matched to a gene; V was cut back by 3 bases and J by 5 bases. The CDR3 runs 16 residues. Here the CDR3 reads CASSHQKVGGAHEQYF. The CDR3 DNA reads TGCGCCAGCAGCCACCAGAAGGTCGGGGGGGCACACGAGCAGTACTTC.

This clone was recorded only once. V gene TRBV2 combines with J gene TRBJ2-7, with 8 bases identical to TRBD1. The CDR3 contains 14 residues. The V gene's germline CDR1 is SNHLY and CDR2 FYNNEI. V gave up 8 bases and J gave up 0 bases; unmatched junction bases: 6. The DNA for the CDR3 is TGTGCCAGCGTTACGGGACAGGTCTCCTACGAGCAGTACTTC. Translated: CASVTGQVSYEQYF.

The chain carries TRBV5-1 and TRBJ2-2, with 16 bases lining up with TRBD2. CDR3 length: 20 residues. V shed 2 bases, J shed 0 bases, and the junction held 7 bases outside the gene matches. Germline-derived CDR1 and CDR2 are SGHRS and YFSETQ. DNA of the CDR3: TGCGCCAGCAGCTTAGGGACTAGCGGGGGGGCCGGCGCGAACACCGGGGAGCTGTTTTTT. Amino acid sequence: CASSLGTSGGAGANTGELFF.

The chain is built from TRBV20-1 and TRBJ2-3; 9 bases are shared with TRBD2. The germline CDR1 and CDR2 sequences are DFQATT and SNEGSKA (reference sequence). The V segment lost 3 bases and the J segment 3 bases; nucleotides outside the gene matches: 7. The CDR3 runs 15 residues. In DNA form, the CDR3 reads TGCAGTGCTAGTAGTCGCGGGGGGGGGACAGATACGCAGTATTTT. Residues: CSASSRGGGTDTQYF.

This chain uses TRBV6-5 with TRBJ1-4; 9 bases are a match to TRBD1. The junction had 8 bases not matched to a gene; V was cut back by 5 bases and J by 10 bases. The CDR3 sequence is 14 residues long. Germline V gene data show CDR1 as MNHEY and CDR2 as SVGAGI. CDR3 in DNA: TGTGCCAGCAGTCCGGGACAGGGTGACGGAAAACTGTTTTTT. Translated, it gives CASSPGQGDGKLFF.

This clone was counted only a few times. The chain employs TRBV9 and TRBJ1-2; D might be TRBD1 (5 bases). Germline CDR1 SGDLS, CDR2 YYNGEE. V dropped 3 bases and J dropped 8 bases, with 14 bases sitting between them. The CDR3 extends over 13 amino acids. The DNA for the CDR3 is TGTGCCAGCAGCGCGTACCAGGGTCGGGGCTACACCTTC. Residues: CASSAYQGRGYTF.

CDR3 region: CASSPPPGLAGKEQYF. The CDR3 DNA follows: TGTGCCAGCAGCCCTCCTCCGGGACTAGCGGGGAAAGAGCAGTACTTC. The V and J genes are TRBV7-2 and TRBJ2-7, with TRBD2 matching 13 bases. V lost 5 bases, J lost 7 bases, and 11 bases stayed unmatched. The CDR3 loop spans 16 amino acids. Germline values: CDR1 SGHTA, CDR2 FQGNSA.

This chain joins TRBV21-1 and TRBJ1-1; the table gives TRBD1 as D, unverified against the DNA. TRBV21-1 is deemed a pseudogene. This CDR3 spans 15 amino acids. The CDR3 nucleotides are TGTGCCAGCAGCGGTCGGACAGGACCGGGGACTGAAGCTTTCTTT. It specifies CASSGRTGPGTEAFF.